These 20 T cell receptor beta chains came from one sample sequenced in a study of blood T cell repertoires in COVID-19. This table comes from immunoSEQ multiplex PCR, and its TCRdb copy is limited to in-frame clones, with some not included. The sample records under 250,000 clones, approximately 91% being singletons. The sample comprised peripheral blood. The receptor set was obtained from a man between 40 and 49 years old with acute or convalescent COVID-19.

In DNA form, the CDR3 reads TGCGCCAGCAGTCAATCCGTTCTCACTGAAGCTTTCTTT. Translating gives CASSQSVLTEAFF. V usage is TRBV23-1 and J usage is TRBJ1-1; D gene unclear. TRBV23-1 is an ORF, and what it does is uncertain. The CDR3 sequence is 13 residues long. The V end was cut by 0 bases, the J end by 4 bases, with 6 bases between.

The chain couples TRBV28 to TRBJ1-6; TRBD1 matches at 8 bases. This CDR3 contains 15 residues. Per the germline V gene, CDR1 is MDHEN and CDR2 is SYDVKM. V was pared by 6 bases and J by 6 bases, with 7 bases of the junction left unmatched. CDR3 residues: CASRSRGQVNSPLHF. The CDR3 region has the DNA TGTGCCAGCAGGTCACGGGGACAGGTTAATTCACCCCTCCACTTT.

The rearrangement uses TRBV10-3 and TRBJ2-3; the D gene is possibly TRBD1 (6 bases). Trimming removed 5 bases from V and 5 bases from J, with 14 bases in between. This CDR3 has 14 residues. Germline V CDR1 and CDR2: ENHRY, SYGVKD. CDR3 nucleotides: TGTGCCATCAGTACAGGGTTCGGAGAAGATACGCAGTATTTT. This encodes CAISTGFGEDTQYF.

Written as DNA, the CDR3 is TGTGCCAGCTCATCCGGGACAGGGGCTTCACCCCTCCACTTT. This encodes CASSSGTGASPLHF. The V gene is TRBV18, the J gene TRBJ1-6, with 10 bases fitting TRBD1. The CDR3 is 14 amino acids. The germline CDR1 and CDR2 sequences are KGHSH and LQKENI. V dropped 5 bases and J dropped 9; count of bases not matched to a gene: 4.

The chain couples TRBV10-3 to TRBJ1-2; perhaps TRBD1 as D (5 bases). CDR1 ENHRY and CDR2 SYGVKD come from the germline V gene. Trimming stripped 11 bases from V and 4 bases from J, with 20 bases between. The length of the CDR3 is 14 residues. This chain's CDR3 is CAVGDSGGGYGYTF. Here the CDR3 DNA reads TGTGCCGTCGGTGATTCCGGCGGGGGCTATGGCTACACCTTC.

The chain links TRBV5-5 to TRBJ2-5; unclear D gene. Per germline, CDR1 SGHKS and CDR2 YYEKEE (reference sequence). Trimming left V 2 bases short and J 0 bases short, with 14 bases between. This CDR3 is 16 amino acids long. The CDR3 loop reads CASSFRVASDQETQYF. CDR3 nucleotides: TGTGCCAGCAGCTTTCGGGTTGCGAGTGACCAAGAGACCCAGTACTTC.

The gene calls are TRBV9 and TRBJ1-6; D gene uncertain. Trimming took 0 bases from V and 6 from J, leaving 7 bases between them. The CDR3 has 14 residues. Germline assignment: CDR1 SGDLS and CDR2 YYNGEE. CDR3 nucleotides: TGTGCCAGCAGCGTAGGTTCGTCTAATTCACCCCTCCACTTT. Protein sequence: CASSVGSSNSPLHF.

V and J are TRBV28 and TRBJ2-6; tentatively, D is TRBD2 (5 bases). Germline loops: CDR1 MDHEN, CDR2 SYDVKM. This CDR3 contains 15 residues. The V gene lost 6 bases and the J gene lost 1 base, with 10 bases spanning the gap. The CDR3 DNA reads as TGTGCCAGCAGCCCTAGGGAGTCTGGGGCCAACGTCCTGACTTTC. This codes for CASSPRESGANVLTF.

The chain links TRBV24-1 to TRBJ2-7, with 11 bases lining up with TRBD2. The CDR3 is 14 residues long. V lost 5 bases to trimming and J lost 5 bases; unmatched junction nucleotides: 4. Germline assignment: CDR1 KGHDR and CDR2 SFDVKD. CDR3: CATSGSGRANEQYF. CDR3 DNA: TGTGCCACCAGTGGTAGCGGGAGGGCTAACGAGCAGTACTTC.

This clone appeared a few times. The V gene is TRBV14, the J gene TRBJ2-7, with a tentative D call TRBD2 (6 bases). Trimming removed 4 bases at V and 3 bases at J, with 13 bases between. Germline CDR1 is SGHDN and CDR2 is FVKESK. CDR3 length: 14 amino acids. The CDR3 DNA is TGTGCCAGCAGCCCCTCGGGGGTCTTCTACGAGCAGTACTTC. Protein product: CASSPSGVFYEQYF.

The rearrangement links TRBV11-2 to TRBJ1-2; D unclear. The CDR3 is made up of 11 amino acids. V lost 5 bases and J 5 bases, leaving 6 bases between the germline ends. The germline CDR1 and CDR2 sequences are SGHAT and FQNNGV. CDR3 nucleotides: TGTGCCAGCAGCCCCTTGTATGGCTACACCTTC. It is translated as CASSPLYGYTF.

The rearrangement uses TRBV4-1 and TRBJ2-5; 11 positions match TRBD2. The germline V gene has CDR1 MGHRA and CDR2 YSYEKL. The length of the CDR3 is 18 residues. V lost 1 base and J lost 1; bases outside the gene matches: 8. The CDR3 DNA follows: TGCGCCAGCAGCCAAGGGCCCCCTACTAGCGGGGGCCAAGAGACCCAGTACTTC. Translation gives CASSQGPPTSGGQETQYF.

The chain joins TRBV4-1 to TRBJ1-1, with D perhaps TRBD1 (6 bases). Trimming cost V 7 bases and J 1 base, with 16 bases left between them. CDR3 length: 15 residues. Germline CDR1 MGHRA, CDR2 YSYEKL. In DNA, the CDR3 is TGCGCCAGCACCCAGATGGACAGTGAGAACACTGAAGCTTTCTTT. The encoded protein is CASTQMDSENTEAFF.

The chain uses TRBV29-1 and TRBJ1-1; D might be TRBD1 (5 bases). This CDR3 is built from 14 residues. Germline V gene sequence: CDR1 SQVTM, CDR2 ANQGSEA. Deletions cut 7 bases from V and 5 bases from J, with 20 bases between. The CDR3 sequence: CSALGREWRTEAFF. In DNA, the CDR3 is TGCAGCGCCCTGGGCAGGGAATGGCGGACTGAAGCTTTCTTT.

V and J are TRBV7-2 and TRBJ1-1; D is possibly TRBD1 (6 bases). The V and J ends lost 4 bases and 2 bases respectively, with 8 bases between them. CDR1 SGHTA and CDR2 FQGNSA come from the germline V gene. The length of the CDR3 is 13 residues. CDR3 DNA sequence: TGTGCCAGCAGCTCACAGGGTAACACTGAAGCTTTCTTT. Translated: CASSSQGNTEAFF.

This clone was observed a single time. The chain employs TRBV6-5 and TRBJ2-1; D may be TRBD2 (6 bases). The length of the CDR3 is 12 residues. Germline-derived CDR1 and CDR2 are MNHEY and SVGAGI. Trimming removed 7 bases from V and 9 bases from J, with 13 bases in between. CDR3 coding DNA: TGTGCCAGCAATCCGGGAGTGGCTGAGCAGTTCTTC. It codes for CASNPGVAEQFF.

This chain uses TRBV5-1 with TRBJ1-3; D call uncertain. This CDR3 has 15 residues. V was cut by 0 bases and J by 0 bases, with 7 bases left in between. CDR1 and CDR2 (germline): SGHRS, YFSETQ. CDR3 residues: CASSLEAISGNTIYF. In nucleotides, the CDR3 is TGCGCCAGCAGCTTGGAAGCCATCTCTGGAAACACCATATATTTT. Complete variable domain (other parts from reference TRBV5-1 and TRBJ1-3): KAGVTQTPRYLIKTRGQQVTLSCSPISGHRSVSWYQQTPGQGLQFLFEYFSETQRNKGNFPGRFSGRQFSNSRSEMNVSTLELGDSALYLCASSLEAISGNTIYFGEGSWLTVV.

Only a few counts were recorded for this clone. CDR3 loop: CASSLALSPGEQYF. CDR3 in DNA: TGTGCCAGCAGCTTAGCGCTATCCCCAGGGGAGCAGTACTTC. The V and J genes are TRBV7-9 and TRBJ2-7; TRBD1 is a possible D gene (5 bases). Germline V lookup: CDR1 SEHNR, CDR2 FQNEAQ (reference sequence). Deletions cut 0 bases from V and 7 bases from J, with 13 bases between. The CDR3 runs 14 residues.

The rearrangement joins TRBV7-9 to TRBJ1-2; D not certain. Germline V gene sequence: CDR1 SEHNR, CDR2 FQNEAQ (reference sequence). Trimming cost V 5 bases and J 7 bases, with 11 bases left between them. CDR3 size: 12 residues. The CDR3 region has the DNA TGTGCCAGCAGCATACCCGGGTCTGGCTACACCTTC. Translation gives CASSIPGSGYTF.

The chain recombines TRBV7-2 with TRBJ2-4, with D possibly matching TRBD2 (6 bases). Germline V lookup: CDR1 SGHTA, CDR2 FQGNSA. V gave up 0 bases and J gave up 0 bases, with 12 bases separating them. This CDR3 is built from 17 residues. Here the CDR3 DNA reads TGTGCCAGCAGCTTAGCCCACTTGGGACTAGCCAAAAACATTCAGTACTTC. Translated: CASSLAHLGLAKNIQYF.